Here is one T cell receptor (beta chain) with its context. The antigen is unknown. These data belong to a study of cytomegalovirus exposure and HLA in healthy donors. Notes on the study in general: The authors considered a cluster of highly shared sequence variants likely to be a sequencing artifact. The study designated roughly 160 TCR beta chains cytomegalovirus-associated.

The ends lost 4 bases at V and 8 bases at J; junction bases unmatched: 4. The V gene's germline CDR1 is SGHRS and CDR2 YFSETQ. This CDR3 comprises 12 residues. Both 60 Vbeta primers and 13 Jbeta primers went into the PCR. Sequencing used immunoSEQ multiplex PCR; TCRdb keeps in-frame clones, though not all of them. Here the sample spans fewer than 200,000 clones, approximately 71% being singletons. Sequencing used PBMCs. The sequence came from a girl aged 5-17 years in good health and CMV-seronegative. The V call is TRBV5-1, the J call TRBJ1-2, with 8 positions matching TRBD1. CDR3 protein: CASSGTGDGYTF. In nucleotides, the CDR3 is TGCGCCAGCAGCGGGACAGGCGACGGCTACACCTTC.